This entry describes one T cell receptor (beta chain). Its antigen is undetermined. This specimen belongs to a study of T cells in Graves' hyperthyroidism and ophthalmopathy. Study-level background: Peripheral blood sampling occurred at initial diagnosis, before any treatment.

Overall study results and limits: A 13 V-J signature model discriminated ophthalmopathy versus stable hyperthyroidism.

Per germline, CDR1 SEHNR and CDR2 FQNEAQ (reference sequence). V was trimmed by 4 bases and J by 3 bases, leaving 10 bases between them. This CDR3 contains 14 residues. It was RNA transcripts that yielded the amplified TCR beta CDR3 regions. Using the HTBI primer set, a first-round RT-PCR was run on the TCR CDR3. TCRdb recomputed calls from the multiplex PCR reads with MiXCR, one row per CDR3 protein. The sample holds under 700,000 distinct CDR3 sequences, 16% seen once. Sequencing was done on a sample of blood. This TCR came from a woman younger than 35 with Graves' hyperthyroidism. The V and J genes are TRBV7-9 and TRBJ1-3; D gene unclear. The CDR3 DNA reads TGTGCCAGCAGCTCCGAACTTTTTGGAAACACCATATATTTT. Translating gives CASSSELFGNTIYF.